Only a few counts were recorded for the clone carrying this T cell receptor beta chain. What it binds is unknown. The data belong to a study of T cells after yellow fever vaccination. This CDR3 has 13 residues. Trimming removed 0 bases from V and 9 bases from J; junction bases left unmatched: 7. CDR1 and CDR2 (germline): DFQATT, SNEGSKA (reference sequence). UMIs were added to TCR cDNA along with a universal primer site when it was made by 5'RACE template switching. TCRdb fed the 5' RACE reads into MiXCR, producing one record per CDR3 protein. The sample includes 300,000 to 400,000 distinct CDR3 sequences, around 13% of them seen just once. Findings and limits, study-wide: Weaker in magnitude, the secondary response showed a faster peak on day 5 versus 15. Bulk-population clonotypes that are abundant could appear as contaminants in FACS-sorted repertoires. Overall, a small share of clonotypes was seen in both CD4 and CD8 compartments.

This TCR was recovered from a man aged 18 to 29 who received the YFV17D yellow fever vaccine. V and J are TRBV20-1 and TRBJ1-1; TRBD1 matches at 7 bases. Specimen: CD4+ T cells sorted from PBMCs, collected 15 days after the yellow fever booster vaccination. The CDR3 spells CSARDSRDRKAFF. The CDR3 DNA follows: TGCAGTGCTAGAGACTCCCGGGACAGAAAAGCTTTCTTT.